A selection of T cell receptor beta chains follows, all from one sample in a study of blood T cells in healthy people across ages. TCRdb recomputed calls from the 5' RACE reads with MiXCR, one row per CDR3 protein. The sample consists of under 2 million distinct CDR3 sequences, about 31% of them appearing once. What was sequenced was blood. Every receptor here comes from a woman aged 25 to 45 in good health. CDR3s include the opening cysteine and the closing phenylalanine or tryptophan. Each record gives: V gene, CDR3 length, J gene, clone size, D gene, CDR3 protein, CDR3 DNA. D genes are given only for firm matches. Size is omitted from some rows. Given values are once, few, many or a class for expanded clones.

V: TRBV3-1
length: 17
J: TRBJ2-1
size: .
D: .
CDR3: CASSQDPGGETYNEQFF
DNA: TGTGCCAGCAGCCAAGATCCGGGGGGCGAAACCTACAATGAGCAGTTCTTC

V: TRBV3-1
length: 14
J: TRBJ1-2
size: .
D: .
CDR3: CASSQIGGTGGYTF
DNA: TGTGCCAGCAGCCAAATAGGCGGTACGGGTGGCTACACCTTC

V: TRBV7-2
length: 14
J: TRBJ1-5
size: few
D: .
CDR3: CASRSGASNQPQHF
DNA: TGTGCCAGCAGGTCAGGAGCTAGCAATCAGCCCCAGCATTTT

V: TRBV20-1
length: 15
J: TRBJ2-7
size: many
D: TRBD1
CDR3: CSATGSGTGTYEQYF
DNA: TGCAGTGCTACTGGGTCCGGGACAGGCACCTACGAGCAGTACTTC

V: TRBV27
length: 14
J: TRBJ2-7
size: many
D: .
CDR3: CASSPLGLVYEQYF
DNA: TGTGCCAGCAGCCCCCTGGGACTTGTATACGAGCAGTACTTC

V: TRBV10-3
length: 14
J: TRBJ1-2
size: few
D: .
CDR3: CAISPGGVSYGYTF
DNA: TGTGCCATCAGTCCGGGAGGGGTATCCTATGGCTACACCTTC

V: TRBV28
length: 15
J: TRBJ2-7
size: .
D: .
CDR3: CASSWGSAGSYEQYF
DNA: TGTGCCAGTAGTTGGGGGTCGGCAGGGAGCTACGAGCAGTACTTC

V: TRBV30
length: 12
J: TRBJ1-6
size: .
D: .
CDR3: CAWTGVNSPLHF
DNA: TGTGCCTGGACAGGGGTAAATTCACCCCTCCACTTT

V: TRBV15
length: 16
J: TRBJ2-7
size: .
D: TRBD1
CDR3: CATSRGGQGAHHEQYF
DNA: TGTGCCACCAGCAGAGGCGGACAGGGGGCGCACCACGAGCAGTACTTC

V: TRBV29-1
length: 13
J: TRBJ2-1
size: many
D: TRBD2
CDR3: CSGLANSYNEQFF
DNA: TGCAGCGGACTAGCGAACTCCTACAATGAGCAGTTCTTC

V: TRBV5-1
length: 14
J: TRBJ2-7
size: few
D: TRBD1
CDR3: CASRKPDRASEQYF
DNA: TGCGCCAGCAGAAAACCGGACAGGGCGAGCGAGCAGTACTTC

V: TRBV27
length: 16
J: TRBJ2-7
size: many
D: TRBD2
CDR3: CASSPTSGGAFYEQYF
DNA: TGTGCCAGCAGTCCAACTAGCGGGGGGGCCTTCTACGAGCAGTACTTC

V: TRBV6-6
length: 12
J: TRBJ2-7
size: few
D: .
CDR3: CASGYRDYEQYF
DNA: TGTGCCAGCGGGTACAGAGACTACGAGCAGTACTTC

V: TRBV18
length: 11
J: TRBJ1-2
size: .
D: .
CDR3: CASSPAYGYTF
DNA: TGTGCCAGCTCACCGGCCTATGGCTACACCTTC

V: TRBV11-2
length: 15
J: TRBJ2-1
size: many
D: TRBD2
CDR3: CASSSIGLAYNEQFF
DNA: TGTGCCAGCAGCTCCATCGGACTAGCCTACAATGAGCAGTTCTTC

V: TRBV9
length: 15
J: TRBJ1-1
size: few
D: .
CDR3: CASSPRVQGGAEAFF
DNA: TGTGCCAGCAGCCCGAGGGTCCAGGGCGGCGCTGAAGCTTTCTTT

V: TRBV6-6
length: 13
J: TRBJ2-7
size: .
D: TRBD1
CDR3: CTGRRDRTYEQYF
DNA: TGTACCGGCCGCCGGGACAGGACCTACGAGCAGTACTTC

V: TRBV5-5
length: 16
J: TRBJ1-5
size: few
D: TRBD1
CDR3: CASSKKQGARGQPQHF
DNA: TGTGCCAGCAGCAAAAAACAGGGGGCACGCGGGCAGCCCCAGCATTTT

V: TRBV6-1
length: 13
J: TRBJ1-2
size: .
D: TRBD1
CDR3: CASRRTGEYGYTF
DNA: TGTGCCAGCAGAAGGACAGGAGAATATGGCTACACCTTC

V: TRBV7-3
length: 9
J: TRBJ1-5
size: .
D: .
CDR3: CAASQPQHF
DNA: TGTGCCGCTAGCCAGCCCCAGCATTTT

V: TRBV20-1
length: 14
J: TRBJ2-3
size: many
D: .
CDR3: CSARGETSTDTQYF
DNA: TGCAGTGCTAGAGGGGAAACTAGCACAGATACGCAGTATTTT

V: TRBV5-1
length: 16
J: TRBJ1-4
size: .
D: .
CDR3: CASSLGQRLANEKLFF
DNA: TGCGCCAGCAGCTTAGGACAGAGGCTCGCTAATGAAAAACTGTTTTTT

V: TRBV7-7
length: 14
J: TRBJ2-5
size: .
D: TRBD2
CDR3: CASSILAGRETQYF
DNA: TGTGCCAGCAGCATCTTAGCGGGGAGGGAGACCCAGTACTTC

V: TRBV3-1
length: 15
J: TRBJ2-7
size: .
D: .
CDR3: CASSPTHRGPYEQYF
DNA: TGTGCCAGCAGCCCCACGCATCGGGGACCCTACGAGCAGTACTTC

V: TRBV9
length: 14
J: TRBJ2-5
size: few
D: .
CDR3: CASSPDRPGETQYF
DNA: TGTGCCAGCAGCCCCGACAGGCCGGGGGAGACCCAGTACTTC

V: TRBV18
length: 14
J: TRBJ2-3
size: .
D: .
CDR3: CASSPLVPPDTQYF
DNA: TGTGCCAGCTCACCACTCGTCCCCCCAGATACGCAGTATTTT

V: TRBV6-5
length: 19
J: TRBJ2-3
size: .
D: .
CDR3: CASSYQGLGSGKGTDTQYF
DNA: TGTGCCAGCAGTTACCAAGGATTGGGCAGCGGAAAGGGCACAGATACGCAGTATTTT

V: TRBV9
length: 14
J: TRBJ1-5
size: .
D: TRBD1
CDR3: CASSGGGGRQPQHF
DNA: TGTGCCAGCAGCGGGGGAGGGGGCAGACAGCCCCAGCATTTT

V: TRBV28
length: 17
J: TRBJ2-7
size: few
D: TRBD2
CDR3: CASSPTGTSGTTYEQYF
DNA: TGTGCCAGCAGTCCTACTGGGACTAGCGGAACGACCTACGAGCAGTACTTC

V: TRBV7-2
length: 16
J: TRBJ2-3
size: few
D: TRBD1
CDR3: CASSRDRGLITDTQYF
DNA: TGTGCCAGCAGCCGGGACAGGGGGCTGATCACAGATACGCAGTATTTT

V: TRBV4-1
length: 13
J: TRBJ2-7
size: few
D: .
CDR3: CASSHLTRGEQYF
DNA: TGCGCCAGCAGCCATCTTACTAGGGGAGAGCAGTACTTC

V: TRBV7-9
length: 16
J: TRBJ1-2
size: .
D: .
CDR3: CASSEGSGGRIYGYTF
DNA: TGTGCCAGCAGCGAAGGGAGCGGGGGACGGATCTATGGCTACACCTTC

V: TRBV2
length: 15
J: TRBJ1-2
size: few
D: .
CDR3: CASTEVLARVDGYTF
DNA: TGTGCCAGCACCGAGGTCTTGGCGAGAGTGGATGGCTACACCTTC

V: TRBV15
length: 14
J: TRBJ2-6
size: .
D: .
CDR3: CATSTFSGANVLTF
DNA: TGTGCCACCAGCACCTTCTCTGGGGCCAACGTCCTGACTTTC

V: TRBV4-1
length: 16
J: TRBJ1-3
size: .
D: .
CDR3: CASSQVGASSGNTIYF
DNA: TGCGCCAGCAGCCAAGTCGGAGCTAGCTCTGGAAACACCATATATTTT

V: TRBV7-2
length: 14
J: TRBJ1-2
size: once
D: .
CDR3: CTSSPQQGANGYTF
DNA: TGTACCAGCAGCCCCCAGCAGGGAGCGAATGGCTACACCTTC

V: TRBV15
length: 15
J: TRBJ1-5
size: .
D: .
CDR3: CATSRRKGGNQPQHF
DNA: TGTGCCACCAGCAGAAGGAAGGGAGGCAATCAGCCCCAGCATTTT

V: TRBV20-1
length: 16
J: TRBJ2-1
size: once
D: TRBD2
CDR3: CSARDRLTSGGYEQFF
DNA: TGCAGTGCTAGAGATCGCTTGACTAGCGGGGGGTATGAGCAGTTCTTC

V: TRBV29-1
length: 11
J: TRBJ2-2
size: few
D: .
CDR3: CSVRTTGELFF
DNA: TGCAGCGTTAGGACAACCGGGGAGCTGTTTTTT

V: TRBV7-9
length: 13
J: TRBJ2-3
size: .
D: TRBD2
CDR3: CASTDIAGGGEYF
DNA: TGTGCCAGCACCGACATAGCGGGAGGGGGGGAGTATTTT

V: TRBV10-3
length: 13
J: TRBJ2-7
size: few
D: .
CDR3: CAGARDPSAEQYF
DNA: TGTGCCGGGGCCCGGGACCCCTCCGCCGAGCAGTACTTC

V: TRBV3-1
length: 16
J: TRBJ2-1
size: .
D: .
CDR3: CASSQDRQSPYNEQFF
DNA: TGTGCCAGCAGCCAAGATAGGCAGAGCCCCTACAATGAGCAGTTCTTC

V: TRBV28
length: 12
J: TRBJ2-2
size: few
D: TRBD1
CDR3: CASSLGQGKLFF
DNA: TGTGCCAGCAGTTTAGGACAGGGGAAGCTGTTTTTT

V: TRBV30
length: 13
J: TRBJ1-2
size: few
D: .
CDR3: CAWGTGVGNGYTF
DNA: TGTGCCTGGGGGACTGGGGTGGGGAATGGCTACACCTTC

V: TRBV28
length: 15
J: TRBJ2-5
size: few
D: .
CDR3: CASSLPAKRRETQYF
DNA: TGTGCCAGCAGTTTACCGGCCAAGCGCCGGGAGACCCAGTACTTC

V: TRBV20-1
length: 12
J: TRBJ2-7
size: few
D: .
CDR3: CSALRLSYEQYF
DNA: TGCAGTGCCCTCCGGCTCTCCTACGAGCAGTACTTC

V: TRBV3-1
length: 16
J: TRBJ2-1
size: .
D: TRBD2
CDR3: CASSQLAGGRNNEQFF
DNA: TGTGCCAGCAGCCAATTAGCGGGGGGGCGGAACAATGAGCAGTTCTTC

V: TRBV4-1
length: 18
J: TRBJ1-5
size: few
D: .
CDR3: CASSQPDTSKPSNQPQHF
DNA: TGCGCCAGCAGCCAACCAGACACTAGCAAACCCAGCAATCAGCCCCAGCATTTT

V: TRBV12-3/TRBV12-4
length: 16
J: TRBJ1-4
size: .
D: .
CDR3: CASSSPVGERVGKLFF
DNA: TGTGCCAGCAGTTCCCCAGTGGGGGAAAGGGTCGGGAAACTGTTTTTT

V: TRBV20-1
length: 13
J: TRBJ1-5
size: .
D: .
CDR3: CSAPDSVIGPQHF
DNA: TGCAGTGCTCCGGACAGCGTGATTGGGCCCCAGCATTTT

V: TRBV7-6
length: 16
J: TRBJ2-3
size: .
D: .
CDR3: CASSFRAERSTDTQYF
DNA: TGTGCCAGCAGCTTTAGGGCGGAAAGAAGCACAGATACGCAGTATTTT

V: TRBV9
length: 16
J: TRBJ1-2
size: .
D: .
CDR3: CASSVVARPGSHGYTF
DNA: TGTGCCAGCAGCGTAGTGGCTAGGCCTGGGAGCCATGGCTACACCTTC